This T cell receptor beta chain was sequenced in a study of cytomegalovirus exposure and HLA in healthy donors. Study-wide results and caveats: The study dropped some indistinguishable V segments, TRBV6-2 and TRBV6-3 among them.

PCR employed 60 Vbeta and 13 Jbeta primers. Profiling relied on immunoSEQ multiplex PCR, and the TCRdb table lists in-frame clones only, not all of them. The sample holds tens of thousands of clones. The CDR3 is made up of 16 amino acids. The ends lost 5 bases at V and 3 bases at J; junction bases unmatched: 8. The germline gives CDR1 MDHEN, CDR2 SYDVKM. Worth noting for this clone: Its antigen is still unknown.

Sequenced material: PBMCs. This sequence joins TRBV28 and TRBJ2-7; 12 nucleotides match TRBD1. This receptor was obtained from a woman between 35 and 50 years old in good health and CMV-seronegative. The CDR3 protein is CASSRAGTGGVYEQYF. CDR3 bases: TGTGCCAGCAGTCGCGCAGGGACAGGGGGCGTCTACGAGCAGTACTTC.